In this sample, the clone carrying this T cell receptor (beta chain) turned up once. The antigen is not known. This sample stems from a study of cytomegalovirus exposure and HLA in healthy donors. Germline lookup yields CDR1 LNHDA and CDR2 SQIVND (reference sequence). This CDR3 is 15 amino acids long. V lost 3 bases, J lost 2 bases, and 13 bases lay in between. Primers: 60 Vbeta forward and 13 Jbeta reverse. Produced via immunoSEQ multiplex PCR; TCRdb's table is partial and in-frame only. The data contain about 260,000 clones, 80% to 90% of them singletons. Study outcomes and limitations: Later work showed greater clonal expansion in HLA-associated TCR beta chains than in equally common others.

The rearrangement uses TRBV19 and TRBJ1-2; maybe TRBD1 (6 bases). Specimen: PBMCs. The clonotype was recovered from a woman between 40 and 55 years old in good health and CMV-seropositive. The CDR3 DNA reads TGTGCCAGTAGTATCTCGGGGGGCGCGAACTATGGCTACACCTTC. It codes for CASSISGGANYGYTF.